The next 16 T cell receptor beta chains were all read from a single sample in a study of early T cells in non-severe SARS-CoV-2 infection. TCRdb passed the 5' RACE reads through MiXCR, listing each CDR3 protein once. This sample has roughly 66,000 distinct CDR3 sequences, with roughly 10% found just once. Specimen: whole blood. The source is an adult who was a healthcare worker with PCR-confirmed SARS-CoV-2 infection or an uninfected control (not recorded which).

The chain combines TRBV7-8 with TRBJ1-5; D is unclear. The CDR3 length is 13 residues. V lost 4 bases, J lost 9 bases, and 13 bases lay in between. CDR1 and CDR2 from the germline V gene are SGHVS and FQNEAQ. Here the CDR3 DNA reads TGTGCCAGCAGCTCTTCGGGCTTGCGGCCCCAGCATTTT. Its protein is CASSSSGLRPQHF.

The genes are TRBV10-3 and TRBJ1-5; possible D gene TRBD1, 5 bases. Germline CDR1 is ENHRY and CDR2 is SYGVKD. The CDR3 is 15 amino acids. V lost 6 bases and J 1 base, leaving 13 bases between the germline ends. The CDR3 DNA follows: TGTGCCATCAGCCCTCAAGGGACGAGCAATCAGCCCCAGCATTTT. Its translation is CAISPQGTSNQPQHF.

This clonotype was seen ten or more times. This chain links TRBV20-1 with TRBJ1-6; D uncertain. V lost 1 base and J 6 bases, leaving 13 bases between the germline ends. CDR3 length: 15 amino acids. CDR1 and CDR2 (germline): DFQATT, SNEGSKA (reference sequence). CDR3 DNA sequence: TGCAGTGCTAGAGCCGGAGGGCACTTTAATTCACCCCTCCACTTT. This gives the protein CSARAGGHFNSPLHF.

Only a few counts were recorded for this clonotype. CDR3 nucleotides: TGCAGTGCTAGAGCTCAGTGGGGTAGCTCCTACAATGAGCAGTTCTTC. This translates into CSARAQWGSSYNEQFF. This rearrangement joins TRBV20-1 to TRBJ2-1, with no clear D. Germline V CDR1 and CDR2: DFQATT, SNEGSKA (reference sequence). The germline V and J ends were trimmed by 1 base and 0 bases, with 13 bases remaining between them. The CDR3 has 16 residues.

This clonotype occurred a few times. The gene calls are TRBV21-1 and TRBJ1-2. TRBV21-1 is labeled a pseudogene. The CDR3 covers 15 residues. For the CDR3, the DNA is TGTGCCAGCGTTCTGGGAAACAGTCCCCGAGGGGGCTACACCTTC. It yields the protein CASVLGNSPRGGYTF.

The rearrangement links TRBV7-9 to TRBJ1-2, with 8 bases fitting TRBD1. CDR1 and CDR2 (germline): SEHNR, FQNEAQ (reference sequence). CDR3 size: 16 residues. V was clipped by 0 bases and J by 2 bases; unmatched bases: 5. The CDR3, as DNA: TGTGCCAGCAGCTTAGCGGGGGGACAGGCCAACTATGGCTACACCTTC. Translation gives CASSLAGGQANYGYTF.

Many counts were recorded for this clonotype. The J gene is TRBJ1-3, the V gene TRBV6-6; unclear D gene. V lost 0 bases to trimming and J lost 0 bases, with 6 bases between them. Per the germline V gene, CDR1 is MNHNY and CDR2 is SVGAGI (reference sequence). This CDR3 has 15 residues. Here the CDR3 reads CASSYSRGSGNTIYF. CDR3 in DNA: TGTGCCAGCAGTTACTCCCGCGGCTCTGGAAACACCATATATTTT.

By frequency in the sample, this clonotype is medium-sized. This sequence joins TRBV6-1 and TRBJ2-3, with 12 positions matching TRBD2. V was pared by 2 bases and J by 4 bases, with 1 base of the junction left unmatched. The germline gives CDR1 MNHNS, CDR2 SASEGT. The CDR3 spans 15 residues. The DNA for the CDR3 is TGTGCCAGCAGTGAACTAGCGGGAGGGCCAGATACGCAGTATTTT. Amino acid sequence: CASSELAGGPDTQYF.

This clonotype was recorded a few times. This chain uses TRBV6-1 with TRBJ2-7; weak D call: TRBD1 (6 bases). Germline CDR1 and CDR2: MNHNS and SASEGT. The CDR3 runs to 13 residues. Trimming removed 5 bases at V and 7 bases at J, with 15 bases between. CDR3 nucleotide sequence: TGTGCCAGCAGTCTTACAGGGATTGGAGAGCAGTACTTC. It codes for CASSLTGIGEQYF.

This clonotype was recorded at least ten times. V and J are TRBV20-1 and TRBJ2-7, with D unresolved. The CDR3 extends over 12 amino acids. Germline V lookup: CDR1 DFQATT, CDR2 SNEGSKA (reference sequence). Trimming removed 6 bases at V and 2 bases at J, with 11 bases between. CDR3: CSASAKAYEQYF. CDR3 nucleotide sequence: TGCAGTGCATCAGCGAAAGCCTACGAGCAGTACTTC.

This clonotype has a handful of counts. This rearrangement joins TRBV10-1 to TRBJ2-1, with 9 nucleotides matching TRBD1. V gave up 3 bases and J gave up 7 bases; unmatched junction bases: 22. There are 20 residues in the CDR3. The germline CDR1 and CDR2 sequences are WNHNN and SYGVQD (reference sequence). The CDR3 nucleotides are TGCGCCAGCAGTGAACATCCACCGGGACAGGGTTTAACAGGGTTGAATGAGCAGTTCTTC. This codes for CASSEHPPGQGLTGLNEQFF.

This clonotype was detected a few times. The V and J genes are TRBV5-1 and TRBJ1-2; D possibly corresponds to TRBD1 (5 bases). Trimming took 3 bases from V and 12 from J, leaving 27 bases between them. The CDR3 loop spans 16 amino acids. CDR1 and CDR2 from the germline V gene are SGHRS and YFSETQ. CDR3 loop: CASSSEPTALAESDTF. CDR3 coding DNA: TGCGCCAGCAGCTCCGAACCGACAGCTCTAGCTGAAAGTGACACCTTC.

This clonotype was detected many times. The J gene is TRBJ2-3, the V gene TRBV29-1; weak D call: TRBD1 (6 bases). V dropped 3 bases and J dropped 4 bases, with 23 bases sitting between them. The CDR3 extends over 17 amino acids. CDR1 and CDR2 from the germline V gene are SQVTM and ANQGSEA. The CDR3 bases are TGCAGCGTTGACCCCGCTCTTTCCGGGACAAGGGCAGATACGCAGTATTTT. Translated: CSVDPALSGTRADTQYF.

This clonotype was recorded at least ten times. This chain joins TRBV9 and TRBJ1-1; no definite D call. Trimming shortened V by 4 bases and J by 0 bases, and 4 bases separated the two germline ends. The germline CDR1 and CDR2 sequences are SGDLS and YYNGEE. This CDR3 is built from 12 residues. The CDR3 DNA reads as TGTGCCAGCAGCAGATTGAACACTGAAGCTTTCTTT. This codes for CASSRLNTEAFF. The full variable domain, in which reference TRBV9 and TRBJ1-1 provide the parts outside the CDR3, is DSGVTQTPKHLITATGQRVTLRCSPRSGDLSVYWYQQSLDQGLQFLIQYYNGEERAKGNILERFSAQQFPDLHSELNLSSLELGDSALYFCASSRLNTEAFFGQGTRLTVV.

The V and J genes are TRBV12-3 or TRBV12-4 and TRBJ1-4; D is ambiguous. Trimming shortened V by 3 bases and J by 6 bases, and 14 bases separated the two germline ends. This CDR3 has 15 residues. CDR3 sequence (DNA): TGTGCCAGCAGTTTGGGCCTTCCACATGATGAAAAACTGTTTTTT. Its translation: CASSLGLPHDEKLFF.

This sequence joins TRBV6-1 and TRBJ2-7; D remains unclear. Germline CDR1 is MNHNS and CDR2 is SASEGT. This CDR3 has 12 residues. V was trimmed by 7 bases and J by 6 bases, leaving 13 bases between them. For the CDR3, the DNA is TGTGCCAGCATTCGAATAGGTAGCGAGCAGTACTTC. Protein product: CASIRIGSEQYF.